The rows below give T cell receptor beta chains drawn from one sample of a study of blood T cell repertoires in COVID-19. Generated by immunoSEQ multiplex PCR, the TCRdb table keeps only in-frame clones and is missing some. The table records about 70,000 clones, 80% to 90% of them present only once. The sample taken for sequencing was peripheral blood. These receptors originate from a man between 45 and 60 years old with active COVID-19. CDR3s include the opening cysteine and the closing phenylalanine or tryptophan. Clone size is not always given. Where it is, it says once, few, many or a class for expanded clones.

V gene,clone size,J gene,CDR3 protein
TRBV7-8,-,TRBJ2-4,CASSLTGGVAKNIQYF
TRBV7-9,-,TRBJ2-1,CASSLSALLTNEQFF
TRBV3-1/TRBV3-2,-,TRBJ2-5,CASSHQAPETQYF
TRBV4-3,-,TRBJ2-7,CASSQDFGGTVYEQYF
TRBV7-2,-,TRBJ2-2,CASSRGTGDVATGELFF
TRBV6-2/TRBV6-3,-,TRBJ2-3,CASSYAGHTDTQYF
TRBV7-9,-,TRBJ2-7,CASGGTVSYEQYF
TRBV12-3/TRBV12-4,-,TRBJ2-5,CASSPAGHETQYF
TRBV12-1,-,TRBJ1-6,CASRKQGARRNSPLHF
TRBV2,-,TRBJ1-1,CASSGGDRAVGAFF
TRBV6-5,-,TRBJ1-1,CASSSNPGRANTEAFF
TRBV4-3,-,TRBJ2-7,CASSQEETVYYEQYF
TRBV9,-,TRBJ2-2,CASSVRTGLNTGELFF
TRBV30,-,TRBJ2-3,CAWSVDSGTFGDTQYF
TRBV5-5,-,TRBJ2-1,CASSRDGLAGVEQFF
TRBV5-6,-,TRBJ1-2,CASSATGTSDGYTF
TRBV10-2,few,TRBJ1-3,CASSETRGSSGNTIYF
TRBV19,-,TRBJ1-2,CASSIDMYYGYTF